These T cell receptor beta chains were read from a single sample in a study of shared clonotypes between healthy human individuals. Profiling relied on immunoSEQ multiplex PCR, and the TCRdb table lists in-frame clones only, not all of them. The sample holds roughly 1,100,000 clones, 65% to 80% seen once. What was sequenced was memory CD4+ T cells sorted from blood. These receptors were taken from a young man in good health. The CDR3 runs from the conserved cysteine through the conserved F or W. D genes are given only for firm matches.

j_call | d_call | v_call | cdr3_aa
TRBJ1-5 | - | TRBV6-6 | CASSYGDQPQHF
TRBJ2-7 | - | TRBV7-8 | CASSGRGSSYEQYF
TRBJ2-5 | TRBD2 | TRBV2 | CASRRLAWEETQYF
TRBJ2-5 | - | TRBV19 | CASARGGSIQETQYF
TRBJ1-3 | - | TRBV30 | CAWSVVGELTISGNTIYF
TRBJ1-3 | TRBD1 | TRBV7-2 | CASSRDRAGGNTIYF
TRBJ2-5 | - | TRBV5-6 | CASSLGRKETQYF
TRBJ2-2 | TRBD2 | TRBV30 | CAWTGGRNTGELFF
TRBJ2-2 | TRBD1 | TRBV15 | CATSRPDRGVGELFF
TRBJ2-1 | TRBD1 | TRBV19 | CASRYGTGGKNEQFF
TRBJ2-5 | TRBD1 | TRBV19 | CASSRDSYQETQYF
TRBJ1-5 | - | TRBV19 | CASSSGSKTNQPQHF
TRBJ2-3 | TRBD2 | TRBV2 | CASSPGLAAADTQYF
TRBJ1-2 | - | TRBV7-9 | CASSLLGNYGYTF
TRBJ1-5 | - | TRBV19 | CASTRSDNSNQPQHF
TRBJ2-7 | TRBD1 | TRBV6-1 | CASSEWSPGQANSYEQYF
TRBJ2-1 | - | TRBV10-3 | CALATTLSNEQFF